Sequencing of this T cell receptor (beta chain) was carried out in a study of T cells after somatic rescue of genetic block. The ends lost 4 bases at V and 2 bases at J; junction bases unmatched: 2. Germline CDR1 and CDR2: LNHDA and SQIVND (reference sequence). The CDR3 length is 15 residues. Libraries were prepared by immunoSEQ multiplex PCR; TCRdb keeps only in-frame clonotypes and omits some of them. The repertoire has 55,000 or so clones, around 96% of them found once; the top ten carry roughly 0.077%. The sequencing sample was made of peripheral blood mononuclear cells (PBMCs). The chain has TRBV19 and TRBJ2-1; 10 nucleotides match TRBD2. The clonotype comes from a child under two years old. CDR3 protein: CASSKGLAAYNEQFF. The CDR3 DNA reads as TGTGCCAGTAGTAAAGGACTAGCGGCCTACAATGAGCAGTTCTTC. Using reference TRBV19 and TRBJ2-1 for the parts outside the CDR3, the full variable domain is DGGITQSPKYLFRKEGQNVTLSCEQNLNHDAMYWYRQDPGQGLRLIYYSQIVNDFQKGDIAEGYSVSREKKESFPLTVTSAQKNPTAFYLCASSKGLAAYNEQFFGPGTRLTVL.